This TCR beta chain was recovered during a study of cytomegalovirus exposure and HLA in healthy donors. Whole-study context: A later analysis reported the roughly 120 validation repertoires used the same platform as the 550 to 800 first-cohort repertoires.

In the case of this clone: Its antigen remains unknown.

CDR3 size: 13 residues. Germline V CDR1 and CDR2: MNHEY, SVGAGI. Trimming cost V 5 bases and J 7 bases; bases outside gene matches: 8. TCRdb keeps only in-frame clones here, not all; method: immunoSEQ multiplex PCR. The sample carries 150,000 or so clones, around four fifths recorded once. Points from the study as a whole: Three chains linked to CMV were shown in vitro to be specific for CMV antigens. Reported performance of the classifier showed diagnosis of cytomegalovirus status with high specificity and sensitivity.

Sequencing was performed on PBMCs. The chain has TRBV6-5 and TRBJ2-7, with 7 bases fitting TRBD1. The receptor comes from a man aged 25 to 40 in good health and CMV-seropositive. The DNA for the CDR3 is TGTGCCAGCAGTCCAAGACAGGGCAGGGAGCAGTACTTC. Translating it yields CASSPRQGREQYF.